The present entry profiles one T cell receptor (beta chain) with its context. There are a few counts of this clonotype. No antigen is known for it. Base qualities were left out, and no much larger clone turns up one base away. Systemically healthy Caucasian individuals from Russia, 35 to 50 in total and aged about 6 to 95 years, were included as donors. Each donor gave roughly 11 milliliters of peripheral blood, drawn into EDTA-treated Vacutainer tubes. Ficoll-Paque density-gradient centrifugation was used to isolate PBMCs, with at least 7 million per sample. Trizol reagent was used to extract total RNA from PBMCs, with at least 5.5 micrograms per sample. For every donor, flow cytometry on a PBMC aliquot measured the percentage of naive CD45RAhigh/CD27high T cells. The library was generated by 5' RACE. The data were produced on an Illumina HiSeq 2500. A second PCR of roughly 7 to 11 cycles was run with a J-beta primer mix and a sample-barcoded 5' primer. Each TCR beta cDNA molecule received a unique molecular identifier from a template-switch 5' adaptor carrying 12 random nucleotides. Each sample yielded at least 2.5 million CDR3-containing paired-end reads. First-strand cDNA synthesis was performed from all RNA using the Mint cDNA synthesis kit, with priming by a TRBC-specific oligonucleotide. Following uracil-DNA glycosylase treatment, a first 18-cycle PCR with universal primers M1SS and BC2_uni_R was performed on all cDNA. Per the source publication's procedure: Each sample was normalized by randomly selecting 1 million high-quality reads, each carrying a distinct molecular identifier. Instead of being binned into consensus sequences, reads that shared molecular identifiers were thrown out. MiTCR, set to a Q25 quality threshold and the strictest error-elimination algorithm, was used for CDR3 identification, clonotype clustering and error correction. Lower-bound total TCR beta diversity was estimated with a nonparametric unseen species model using Euler transformation. TCRdb reworked the public reads: Q25 trimming with fastp, MiXCR clone assembly, productive beta chains retained. Here each entry gathers all rows of one CDR3 protein and keeps the most common genes and DNA. These V and J calls rely on TCRdb rather than the paper's analysis. This sample is represented by roughly 560,000 distinct CDR3 sequences; around 24% of them were singletons. Under 9% of the sample lies in the top ten.

This sample is drawn from a study of blood T cells in healthy people across ages (dated by TCRdb to 2014 to 2015). With respect to the entire study: Template switching captured roughly one uniquely barcoded TCR beta cDNA molecule per two T cells in model experiments. To track age-related changes in TCR beta repertoire diversity, the study relied on deep sequencing normalized with unique cDNA molecular identifiers. The donors were divided into four age groups: young (average around 15 years), middle-aged (about 40), aged (approximately 62) and long-lived (roughly 82). For two donors (one aged 18 to 30 and one aged 80 or older), the study analyzed two additional independent replicas of 1 million unique cDNA reads from the same blood draw.

The CDR3 runs 14 amino acids, cysteine and phenylalanine included. The DNA shown is the 42-base CDR3, in frame from base 1. Relative to germline, V is 0 bases shorter and J is 4 bases shorter, with 12 bases between their ends. From a lookup of the germline V gene (reference sequence), CDR1 and CDR2 are DFQATT and SNEGSKA. What the study reported, not specific to this receptor: Compared with the aged group, the long-lived group had more naive CD4+ T cells, fewer expanded clones and increased TCR diversity, suggesting age selection. Because the CMV infection status of the donors was unknown, age-related changes in expanded clonotypes may potentially have been confounded. A strong correlation was found between observed TCR beta diversity and the percentage of naive T cells measured by flow cytometry. Because profiling used bulk unsorted PBMCs, naive and antigen-experienced compartments could not be compared conclusively. Total diversity estimates from one million sequenced T cells were considered lower bounds and underestimates. As age increased, observed TCR beta diversity per million T cells dropped in a roughly linear way, and a significant reduction was already evident by age roughly 36.

These data also featured in a second study, about T cells of mothers and their children. The second study reports: Donors were nine systemically healthy Caucasian individuals: three mothers and their six children. cDNA synthesis consumed the entire amount of extracted RNA, loaded at 1.5 ug RNA in each 15 ul reaction. In the second PCR, the M1S primer introduced both the sample barcodes and 2-4 random nucleotides. Each mother yielded over 8.5 million TCR beta CDR3 reads and each child a few million reads. TCR recombination output is similarly shaped by thymic selection in related and unrelated pairs, with a minor effect exerted by inherited differences. Normalized repertoire overlap was always found to be slightly, but never significantly, higher in related mother-child pairs than in unrelated mother-child pairs. With a sensitivity of approximately 92 clones per million clonotypes, no persistent microchimeric T cell clones were detected. Deep NGS was used in the study to compare the TCR beta repertoires of mothers and children and to look for features that separate related mother-child pairs from unrelated individuals. The mean age was around 40 +/- 4 years for the mothers and 11 +/- 4 years for the children. After adapter ligation with NEBNext reagents, the libraries were sequenced on Illumina HiSeq 2000 with 100+100 nt paired-end reads. Mother and child libraries were prepared a month apart and sequenced in separate runs to prevent cross-contamination. For each donor, between about 450,000 and 2,300,000 distinct TCR beta clonotypes were identified. Naive TCR beta clonotypes were estimated from low-frequency clonotypes matched to each donor's FACS-determined naive share, without sorting.

Recombination linked TRBV20-1 to TRBJ2-5, with a tentative D gene TRBD1 over 6 matching bases. Sample: blood. The source is a boy under 18 in good health. The DNA is TGCAGTGCTAGAGATGGGAAAGGGGGAGAGACCCAGTACTTC. Its product reads: CSARDGKGGETQYF.